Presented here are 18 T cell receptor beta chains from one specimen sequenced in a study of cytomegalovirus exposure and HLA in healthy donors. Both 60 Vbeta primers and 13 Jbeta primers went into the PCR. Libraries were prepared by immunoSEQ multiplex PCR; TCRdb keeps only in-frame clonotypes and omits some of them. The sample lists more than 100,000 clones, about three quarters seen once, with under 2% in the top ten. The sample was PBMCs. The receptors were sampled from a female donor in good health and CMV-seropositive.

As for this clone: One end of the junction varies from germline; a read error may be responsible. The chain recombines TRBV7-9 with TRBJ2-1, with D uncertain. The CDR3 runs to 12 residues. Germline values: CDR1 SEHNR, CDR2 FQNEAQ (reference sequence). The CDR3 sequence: CSSSLLSNEQFF. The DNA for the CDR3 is TGTTCCAGCAGCTTGCTATCCAATGAGCAGTTCTTC. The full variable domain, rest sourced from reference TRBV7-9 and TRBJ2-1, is DTGVSQNPRHKITKRGQNVTFRCDPISEHNRLYWYRQTLGQGPEFLTYFQNEAQLEKSRLLSDRFSAERPKGSFSTLEIQRTEQGDSAMYLCSSSLLSNEQFFGPGTRLTVL.

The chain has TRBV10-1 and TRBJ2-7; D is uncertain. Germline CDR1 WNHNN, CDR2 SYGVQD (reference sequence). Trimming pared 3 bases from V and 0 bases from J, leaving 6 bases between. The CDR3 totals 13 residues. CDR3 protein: CASSDRSSYEQYF. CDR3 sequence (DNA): TGCGCCAGCAGTGACAGAAGCTCCTACGAGCAGTACTTC.

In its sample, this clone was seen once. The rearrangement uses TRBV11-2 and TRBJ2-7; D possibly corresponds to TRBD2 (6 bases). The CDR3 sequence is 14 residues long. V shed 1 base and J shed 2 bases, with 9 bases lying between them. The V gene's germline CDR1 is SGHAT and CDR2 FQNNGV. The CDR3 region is CASSLAGGAYEQYF. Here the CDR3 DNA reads TGTGCCAGCAGCTTAGCCGGGGGAGCCTACGAGCAGTACTTC.

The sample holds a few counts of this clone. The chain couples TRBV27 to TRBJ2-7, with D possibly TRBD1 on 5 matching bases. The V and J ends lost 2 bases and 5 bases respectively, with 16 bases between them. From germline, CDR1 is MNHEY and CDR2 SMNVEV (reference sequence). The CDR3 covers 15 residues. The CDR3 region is CASSLQGRQSDEQYF. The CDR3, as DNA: TGTGCCAGCAGTTTACAGGGCCGGCAATCCGACGAGCAGTACTTC.

CDR3 in DNA: TGTGCCAGCAGCCAATTGTTCGGGACTAGCGGGAGCACAGATACGCAGTATTTT. As protein: CASSQLFGTSGSTDTQYF. The J gene is TRBJ2-3, the V gene TRBV14, with 12 positions matching TRBD2. Looked up from germline, CDR1 is SGHDN and CDR2 is FVKESK. The CDR3 runs 18 residues. The V and J ends lost 2 bases and 0 bases, in that order; junction bases with no gene match: 6.

CDR3 amino acids: CASSPGQGYGEQYF. The CDR3 nucleotides are TGTGCCAGCAGCCCGGGACAGGGCTATGGCGAGCAGTACTTC. The J gene is TRBJ2-7, the V gene TRBV7-9; 9 nucleotides align to TRBD1. The germline gives CDR1 SEHNR, CDR2 FQNEAQ (reference sequence). This CDR3 spans 14 amino acids. After removal of 5 bases from V and 6 bases from J, the junction contained 8 bases not matched to a gene. The whole variable domain, remainder taken from reference TRBV7-9 and TRBJ2-7, is DTGVSQNPRHKITKRGQNVTFRCDPISEHNRLYWYRQTLGQGPEFLTYFQNEAQLEKSRLLSDRFSAERPKGSFSTLEIQRTEQGDSAMYLCASSPGQGYGEQYFGPGTRLTVT.

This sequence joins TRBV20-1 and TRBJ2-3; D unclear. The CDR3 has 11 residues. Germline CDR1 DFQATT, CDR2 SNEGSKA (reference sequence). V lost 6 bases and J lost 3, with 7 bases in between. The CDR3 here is CSAITTDTQYF. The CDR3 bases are TGCAGTGCCATTACAACAGATACGCAGTATTTT.

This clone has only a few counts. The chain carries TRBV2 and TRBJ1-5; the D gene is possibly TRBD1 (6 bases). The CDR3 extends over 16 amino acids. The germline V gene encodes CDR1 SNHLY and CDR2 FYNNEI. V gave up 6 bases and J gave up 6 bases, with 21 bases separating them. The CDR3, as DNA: TGTGCCAGCAGGCCCAGGGCAGGCGGGGGCCTTCAGCCCCAGCATTTT. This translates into CASRPRAGGGLQPQHF. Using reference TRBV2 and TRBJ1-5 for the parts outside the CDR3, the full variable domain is EPEVTQTPSHQVTQMGQEVILRCVPISNHLYFYWYRQILGQKVEFLVSFYNNEISEKSEIFDDQFSVERPDGSNFTLKIRSTKLEDSAMYFCASRPRAGGGLQPQHFGDGTRLSIL.

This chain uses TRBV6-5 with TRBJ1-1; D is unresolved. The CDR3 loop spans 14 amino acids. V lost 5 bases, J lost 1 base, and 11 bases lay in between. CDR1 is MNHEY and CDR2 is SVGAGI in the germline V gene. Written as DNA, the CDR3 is TGTGCCAGCAGTGGAGGAATTGGGAACACTGAAGCTTTCTTT. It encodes CASSGGIGNTEAFF.

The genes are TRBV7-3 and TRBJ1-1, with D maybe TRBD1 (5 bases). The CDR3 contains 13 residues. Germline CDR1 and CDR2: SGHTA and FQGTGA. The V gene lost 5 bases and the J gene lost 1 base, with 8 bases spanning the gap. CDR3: CASSTDRNTEAFF. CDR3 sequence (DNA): TGTGCCAGCAGCACCGACAGGAACACTGAAGCTTTCTTT.

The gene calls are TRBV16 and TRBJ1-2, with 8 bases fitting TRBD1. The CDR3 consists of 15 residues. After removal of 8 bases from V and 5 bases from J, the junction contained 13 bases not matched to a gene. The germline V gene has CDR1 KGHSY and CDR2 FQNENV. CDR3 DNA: TGTGCCAGCCGGTCCGGGACAGGATTTAATTATGGCTACACCTTC. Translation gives CASRSGTGFNYGYTF.

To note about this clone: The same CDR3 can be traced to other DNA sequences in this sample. The CDR3: CASSPGLVSGDTEAFF. The CDR3 DNA is TGTGCCAGCAGCCCGGGCCTTGTTTCCGGGGACACTGAAGCTTTCTTT. The chain recombines TRBV7-9 with TRBJ1-1; D gene ambiguous. Germline V gene lookup returns CDR1 SEHNR and CDR2 FQNEAQ (reference sequence). The CDR3 contains 16 residues. V gave up 5 bases and J gave up 3 bases, with 19 bases separating them. Full variable domain (missing parts from reference TRBV7-9 and TRBJ1-1): DTGVSQNPRHKITKRGQNVTFRCDPISEHNRLYWYRQTLGQGPEFLTYFQNEAQLEKSRLLSDRFSAERPKGSFSTLEIQRTEQGDSAMYLCASSPGLVSGDTEAFFGQGTRLTVV.

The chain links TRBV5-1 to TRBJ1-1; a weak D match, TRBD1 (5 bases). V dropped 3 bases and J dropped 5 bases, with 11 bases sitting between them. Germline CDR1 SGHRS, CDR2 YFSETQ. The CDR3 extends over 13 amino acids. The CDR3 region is CASSYGGGTEAFF. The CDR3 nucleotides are TGCGCCAGCAGCTATGGGGGAGGTACTGAAGCTTTCTTT.

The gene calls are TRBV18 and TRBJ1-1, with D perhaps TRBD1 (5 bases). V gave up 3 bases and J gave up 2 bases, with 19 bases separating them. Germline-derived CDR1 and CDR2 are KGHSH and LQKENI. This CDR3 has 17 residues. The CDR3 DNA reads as TGTGCCAGCTCACCCACCCTCCGCGATGGGGCAAACACTGAAGCTTTCTTT. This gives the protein CASSPTLRDGANTEAFF.

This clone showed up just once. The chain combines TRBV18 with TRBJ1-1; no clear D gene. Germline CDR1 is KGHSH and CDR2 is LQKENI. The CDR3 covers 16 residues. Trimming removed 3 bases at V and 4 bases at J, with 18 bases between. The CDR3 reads CASSPRIGREGTEAFF. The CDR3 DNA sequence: TGTGCCAGCTCACCCCGAATCGGGAGAGAGGGCACTGAAGCTTTCTTT.

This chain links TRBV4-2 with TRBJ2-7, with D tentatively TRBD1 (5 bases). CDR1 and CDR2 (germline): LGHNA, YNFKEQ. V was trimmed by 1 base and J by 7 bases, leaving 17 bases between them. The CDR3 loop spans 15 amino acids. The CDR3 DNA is TGTGCCAGCAGCCAAGTACCTGGGGCGGCGGTAGAGCAGTACTTC. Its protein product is CASSQVPGAAVEQYF.

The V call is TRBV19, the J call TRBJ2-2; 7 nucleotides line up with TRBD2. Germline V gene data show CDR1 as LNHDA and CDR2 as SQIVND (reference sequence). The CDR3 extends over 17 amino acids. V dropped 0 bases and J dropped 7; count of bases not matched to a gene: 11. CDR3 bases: TGTGCCAGTAGTATAGACCCTAGCGGACTTTCTGGCGGGGAGCTGTTTTTT. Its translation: CASSIDPSGLSGGELFF.

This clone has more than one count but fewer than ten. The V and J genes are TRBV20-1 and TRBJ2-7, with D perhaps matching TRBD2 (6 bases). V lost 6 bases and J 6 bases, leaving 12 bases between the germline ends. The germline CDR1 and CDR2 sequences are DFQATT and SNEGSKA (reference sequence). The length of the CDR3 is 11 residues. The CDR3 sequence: CSASRESEQYF. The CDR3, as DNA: TGCAGTGCGTCCCGGGAGTCCGAGCAGTACTTC.